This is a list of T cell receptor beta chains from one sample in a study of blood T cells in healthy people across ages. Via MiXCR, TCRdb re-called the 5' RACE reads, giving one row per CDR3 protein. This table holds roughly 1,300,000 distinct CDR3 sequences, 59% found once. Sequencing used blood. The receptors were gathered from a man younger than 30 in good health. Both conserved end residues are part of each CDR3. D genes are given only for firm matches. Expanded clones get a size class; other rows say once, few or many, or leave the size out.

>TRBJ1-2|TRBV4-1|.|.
TGCGCCAGCAGCCACGGCGCGCCGGGAGTCACATATGGCTACACCTTC
CASSHGAPGVTYGYTF
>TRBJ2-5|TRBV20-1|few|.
TGCAGTGCTAGAGATTATGGGGGGCCTCAAGAGACCCAGTACTTC
CSARDYGGPQETQYF
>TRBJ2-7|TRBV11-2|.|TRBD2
TGTGCCAGCAGTTTAGCGGGGGATATCTACAATGAGCAGTACTTC
CASSLAGDIYNEQYF
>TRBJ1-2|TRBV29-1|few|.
TGCAGCGTTTCTGTAGGGGCTGGCTACACCTTC
CSVSVGAGYTF
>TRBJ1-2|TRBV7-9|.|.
TGTGCCAGCAGCGTAGGGACCATTGGCTACACCTTC
CASSVGTIGYTF
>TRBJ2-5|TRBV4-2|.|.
TGTGCCAGCAGCCTAGCCAGGGGGGCGAGGGAGACCCAGTACTTC
CASSLARGARETQYF
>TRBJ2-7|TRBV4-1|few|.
TGCGCCAGCAGCCAAGTGGAGGGGGCGGACTACGAGCAGTACTTC
CASSQVEGADYEQYF
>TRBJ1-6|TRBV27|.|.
TGTGCCAGCAGTTTTGAGGGATTTTATAATTCACCCCTCCACTTT
CASSFEGFYNSPLHF
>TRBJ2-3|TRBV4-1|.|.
TGTGCCAGCAGTCAGGGACCTTCCACAGATACGCAGTATTTT
CASSQGPSTDTQYF
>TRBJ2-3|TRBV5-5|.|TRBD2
TGTGCCAGCAGCCCGGGCCCGGCGGGAGGCTACACAGATACGCAGTATTTT
CASSPGPAGGYTDTQYF
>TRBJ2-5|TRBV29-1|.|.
TGCGGCGTTGTACCATACCTCGAAGAGACCCAGTACTTC
CGVVPYLEETQYF
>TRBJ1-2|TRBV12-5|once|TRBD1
TGTGCTAGTGGTTTGTGGACAGGGGATGAATATAAGGGCTACACCTTC
CASGLWTGDEYKGYTF
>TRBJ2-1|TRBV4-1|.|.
TGCGCCAGCAGCCAAGTTACTAGCATCAATGAGCAGTTCTTC
CASSQVTSINEQFF
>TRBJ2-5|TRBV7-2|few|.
TGTGCCAGCAGCCTCGGGGCGGAAAGGGAGACCCAGTACTTC
CASSLGAERETQYF
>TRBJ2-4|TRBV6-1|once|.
TGTGCCAGCAGCCCTAGGTCTTGGGACCCACAACCCAAAAACATTCAGTACTTC
CASSPRSWDPQPKNIQYF
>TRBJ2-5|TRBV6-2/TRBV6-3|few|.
TGTGCCAGCACCTCTCTACAGGGAAGGGAGACCCAGTACTTC
CASTSLQGRETQYF
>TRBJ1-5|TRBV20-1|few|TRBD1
TGCAGTGCTAGGCCAGGACAGGGCGGGCAGCCCCAGCATTTT
CSARPGQGGQPQHF
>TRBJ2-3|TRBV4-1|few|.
TGCGCCAGCAGCCAAGGGCGGCCGCAGTATTTT
CASSQGRPQYF
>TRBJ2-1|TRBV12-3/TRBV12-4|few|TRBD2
TGTGCCAGCAGCGCGACTCCGGGACTAGCGGGAGATCCGCGCAATGAGCAGTTCTTC
CASSATPGLAGDPRNEQFF
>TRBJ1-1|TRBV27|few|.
TGTGCCAGCAGTTTCCAGGGAGGCACTGAGGCTTTCTTT
CASSFQGGTEAFF
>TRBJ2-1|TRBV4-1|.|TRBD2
TGCGCCAGCAGCCACGTAGCGGGTTACAATGAGCAGTTCTTC
CASSHVAGYNEQFF
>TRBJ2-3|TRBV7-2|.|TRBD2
TGTGCCAGCAGCCTATCAGGGCGGGGGGTACGCACAGATACGCAGTATTTT
CASSLSGRGVRTDTQYF
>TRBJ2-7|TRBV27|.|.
TGTGCCAGCAGTTTCCAGGCAGCGTACGAGCAGTACTTC
CASSFQAAYEQYF
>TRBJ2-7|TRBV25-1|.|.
TGTGCCAGCAGGCACCCTTCAAGAACCTACGAGCAGTACTTC
CASRHPSRTYEQYF
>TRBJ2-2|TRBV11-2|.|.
TGTGCCAGCCTCTTAAACACCGGGGAGCTGTTTTTT
CASLLNTGELFF
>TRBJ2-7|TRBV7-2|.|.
TGTGCCAGCAGCTTCCGAGGGAGTAGCGTGTACGAGCAGTACTTC
CASSFRGSSVYEQYF
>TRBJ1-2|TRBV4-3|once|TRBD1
TGCGCCAGCAGCCAAGGATCGGCAGGGGGAGGCTACACCTTC
CASSQGSAGGGYTF
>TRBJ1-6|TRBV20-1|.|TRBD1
TGCAGTGCTCTTAAACAGGGGAGGCATTCACCCCTCCACTTT
CSALKQGRHSPLHF
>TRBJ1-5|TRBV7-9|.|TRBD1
TGTGCCAGCCAGAGAACCGGGACAGGATCGGTGCAGCCCCAGCATTTT
CASQRTGTGSVQPQHF
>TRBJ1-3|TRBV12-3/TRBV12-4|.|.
TGTGCCAGCAGTGTTAGTCAGCCCGTGGGCACCATATATTTT
CASSVSQPVGTIYF
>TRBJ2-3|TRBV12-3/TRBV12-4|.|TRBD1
TGTGCCAGCAGTCCATACAGGGCTCAGGGGGAGTCCCCAGATACGCAGTATTTT
CASSPYRAQGESPDTQYF
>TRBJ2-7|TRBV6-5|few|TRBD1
TGTGCCAGCAGTTCGCGGTGGACAGGGGGCTACGAGCAGTACTTC
CASSSRWTGGYEQYF
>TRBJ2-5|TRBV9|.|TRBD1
TGTGCCAGCAGCACCCACAGGGGCCAAGAGACCCAGTACTTC
CASSTHRGQETQYF
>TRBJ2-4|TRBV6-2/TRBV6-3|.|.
TGTGCCAGCAGTTATGAAGGCCACGCGCAGTACTTC
CASSYEGHAQYF
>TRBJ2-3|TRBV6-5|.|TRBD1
TGTGCCAGCAGCCCAACAGGGGAAGTTACAGATACGCAGTATTTT
CASSPTGEVTDTQYF
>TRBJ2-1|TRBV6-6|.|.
TGTGCCAGCTCCCCGAGCGACCCTCACTCCTACAATGAGCAGTTCTTC
CASSPSDPHSYNEQFF
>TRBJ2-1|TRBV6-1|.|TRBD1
TGTGCCAGCAGTGTGGGGACAGGGGTAAATGAGCAGTTCTTC
CASSVGTGVNEQFF
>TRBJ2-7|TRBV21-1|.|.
TGTGCCAGCAGCAAAGAAGGGGATCAAAGGGCCGCCCAGGTCCCCTACGAGCAGTACTTC
CASSKEGDQRAAQVPYEQYF
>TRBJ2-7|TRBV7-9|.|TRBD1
TGTGCCAGCAGCTCCGGGACAGGGGTATACAATGAGCAGTACTTC
CASSSGTGVYNEQYF
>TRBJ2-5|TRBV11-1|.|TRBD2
TGTGCCAGCAGCTCCTTGGTTAGCGGGGGACAAGAGACCCAGTACTTC
CASSSLVSGGQETQYF
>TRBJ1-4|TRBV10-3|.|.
TGTGCCATCAGCCGCATTGGGGAAAAACTGTTTTTT
CAISRIGEKLFF
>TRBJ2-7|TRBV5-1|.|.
TGCGCCAGCAGCTTGCCCTTAGGGGGAGGGTGCTACAATGAGCAGTACTTC
CASSLPLGGGCYNEQYF
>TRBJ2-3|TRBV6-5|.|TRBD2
TGTGCCAGCAAAAGCGGGAGGACAGATACGCAGTATTTT
CASKSGRTDTQYF